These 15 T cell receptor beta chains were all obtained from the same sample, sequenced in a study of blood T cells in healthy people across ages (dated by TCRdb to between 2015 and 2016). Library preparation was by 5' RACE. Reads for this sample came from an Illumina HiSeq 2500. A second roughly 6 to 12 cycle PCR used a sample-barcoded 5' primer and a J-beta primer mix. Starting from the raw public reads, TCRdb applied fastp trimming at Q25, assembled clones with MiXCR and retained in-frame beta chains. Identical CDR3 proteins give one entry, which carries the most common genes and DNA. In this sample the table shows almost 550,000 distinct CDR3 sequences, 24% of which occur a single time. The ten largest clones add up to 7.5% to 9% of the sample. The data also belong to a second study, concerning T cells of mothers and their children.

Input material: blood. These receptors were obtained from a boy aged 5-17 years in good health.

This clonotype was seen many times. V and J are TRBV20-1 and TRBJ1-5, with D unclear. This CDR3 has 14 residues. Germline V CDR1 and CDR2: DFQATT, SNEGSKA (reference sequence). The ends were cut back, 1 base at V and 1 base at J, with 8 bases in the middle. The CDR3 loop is CSARVGGSNQPQHF. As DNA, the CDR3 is TGCAGTGCTAGAGTTGGCGGCAGCAATCAGCCCCAGCATTTT.

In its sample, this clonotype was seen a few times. CDR3 nucleotides: TGTGCCACCAGCAGGGTGATAGCGGGAGGGGGGAAAGAGACCCAGTACTTC. It is translated as CATSRVIAGGGKETQYF. The chain links TRBV15 to TRBJ2-5; 11 bases are a match to TRBD2. The CDR3 spans 17 residues. With 3 bases clipped from V and 3 bases from J, the junction kept 9 bases outside the gene matches. Per germline, CDR1 LNHNV and CDR2 YYDKDF (reference sequence). The full variable domain, completed using reference TRBV15 and TRBJ2-5, is DAMVIQNPRYQVTQFGKPVTLSCSQTLNHNVMYWYQQKSSQAPKLLFHYYDKDFNNEADTPDNFQSRRPNTSFCFLDIRSPGLGDTAMYLCATSRVIAGGGKETQYFGPGTRLLVL.

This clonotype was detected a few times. The DNA of the CDR3 is TGTGCCTGGAGGGACAGAAGAGAGACCCAGTACTTC. This encodes CAWRDRRETQYF. The J gene is TRBJ2-5, the V gene TRBV30; D might be TRBD1 (6 bases). The CDR3 runs to 12 residues. The germline CDR1 and CDR2 sequences are GTSNPN and SVGIG (reference sequence). Deletions cut 3 bases from V and 4 bases from J, with 9 bases between.

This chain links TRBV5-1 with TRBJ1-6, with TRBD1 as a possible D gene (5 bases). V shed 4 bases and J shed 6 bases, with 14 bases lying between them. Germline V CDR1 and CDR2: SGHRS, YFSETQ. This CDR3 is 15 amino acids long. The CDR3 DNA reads TGCGCCAGCAGCCTCTCCTCGGGGCCTAATTCACCCCTCCACTTT. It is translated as CASSLSSGPNSPLHF.

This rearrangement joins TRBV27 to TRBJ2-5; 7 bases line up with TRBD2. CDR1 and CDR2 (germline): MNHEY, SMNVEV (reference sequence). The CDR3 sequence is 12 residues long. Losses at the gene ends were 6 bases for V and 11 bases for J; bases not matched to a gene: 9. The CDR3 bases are TGTGCCAGCAGGCTGACTGGGGGGGAGCAGTACTTC. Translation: CASRLTGGEQYF.

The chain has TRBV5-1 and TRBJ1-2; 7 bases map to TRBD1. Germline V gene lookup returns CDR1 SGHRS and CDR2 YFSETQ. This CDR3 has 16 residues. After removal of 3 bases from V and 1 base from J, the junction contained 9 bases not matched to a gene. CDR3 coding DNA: TGCGCCAGCAGCTCACCCGGGACAGCAGATAACTATGGCTACACCTTC. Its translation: CASSSPGTADNYGYTF.

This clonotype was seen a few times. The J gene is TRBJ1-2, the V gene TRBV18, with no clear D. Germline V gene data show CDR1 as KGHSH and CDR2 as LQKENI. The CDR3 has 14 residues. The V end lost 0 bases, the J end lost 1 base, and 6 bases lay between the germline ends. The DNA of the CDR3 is TGTGCCAGCTCACCACCCATGGGTAACTATGGCTACACCTTC. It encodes CASSPPMGNYGYTF.

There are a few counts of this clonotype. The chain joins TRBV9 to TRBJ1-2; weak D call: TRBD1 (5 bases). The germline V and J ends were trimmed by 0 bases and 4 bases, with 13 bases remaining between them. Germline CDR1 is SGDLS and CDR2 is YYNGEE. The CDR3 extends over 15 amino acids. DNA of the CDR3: TGTGCCAGCAGCGTAGCGGGGGGTTTGGGCTATGGCTACACCTTC. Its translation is CASSVAGGLGYGYTF.

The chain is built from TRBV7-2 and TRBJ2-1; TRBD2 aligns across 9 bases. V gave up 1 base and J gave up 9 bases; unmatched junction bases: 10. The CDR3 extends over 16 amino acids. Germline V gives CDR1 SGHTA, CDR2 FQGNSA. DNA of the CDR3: TGTGCCAGCAGCTTAGAGGGGACTAGCTTAAGGGGTGAGCAGTTCTTC. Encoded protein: CASSLEGTSLRGEQFF. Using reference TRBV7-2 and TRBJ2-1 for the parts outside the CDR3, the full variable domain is GAGVSQSPSNKVTEKGKDVELRCDPISGHTALYWYRQSLGQGLEFLIYFQGNSAPDKSGLPSDRFSAERTGGSVSTLTIQRTQQEDSAVYLCASSLEGTSLRGEQFFGPGTRLTVL.

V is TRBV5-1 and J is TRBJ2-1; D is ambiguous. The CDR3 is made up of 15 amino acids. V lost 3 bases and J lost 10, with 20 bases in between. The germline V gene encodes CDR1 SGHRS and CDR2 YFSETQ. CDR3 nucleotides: TGCGCCAGCAGCTCATCAGGAGATCCCAATGAAGAGCAGTTCTTC. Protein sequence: CASSSSGDPNEEQFF.

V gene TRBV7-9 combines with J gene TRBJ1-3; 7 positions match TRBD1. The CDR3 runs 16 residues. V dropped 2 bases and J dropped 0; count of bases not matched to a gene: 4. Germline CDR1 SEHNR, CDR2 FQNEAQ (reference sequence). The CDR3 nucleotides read TGTGCCAGCAGCTTAATGGGACAGAGCTCTGGAAACACCATATATTTT. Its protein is CASSLMGQSSGNTIYF.

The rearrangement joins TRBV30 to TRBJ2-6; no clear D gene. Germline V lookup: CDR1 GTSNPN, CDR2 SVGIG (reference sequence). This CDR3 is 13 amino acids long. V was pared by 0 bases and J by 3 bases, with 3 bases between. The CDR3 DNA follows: TGTGCCTGGAGTGTAAGTGGGGCCAACGTCCTGACTTTC. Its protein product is CAWSVSGANVLTF.

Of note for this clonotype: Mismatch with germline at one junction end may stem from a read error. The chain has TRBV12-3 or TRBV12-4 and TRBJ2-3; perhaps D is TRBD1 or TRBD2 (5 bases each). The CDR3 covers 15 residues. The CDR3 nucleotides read TGTGCCAGCAGTCTGGACACCGAAGAGGGAGATGCGCAGTATTTT. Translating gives CASSLDTEEGDAQYF.

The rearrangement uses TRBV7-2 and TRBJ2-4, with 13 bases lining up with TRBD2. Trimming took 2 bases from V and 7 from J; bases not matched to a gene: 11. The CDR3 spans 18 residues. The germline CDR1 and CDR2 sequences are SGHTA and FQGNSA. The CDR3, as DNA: TGTGCCAGCAGCTTAAGCAACCCAGGACTAGCGGGAGCCAACATTCAGTACTTC. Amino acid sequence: CASSLSNPGLAGANIQYF.

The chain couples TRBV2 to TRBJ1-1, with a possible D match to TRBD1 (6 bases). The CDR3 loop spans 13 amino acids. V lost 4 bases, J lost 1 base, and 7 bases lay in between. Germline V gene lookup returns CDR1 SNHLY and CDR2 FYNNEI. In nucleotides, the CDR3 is TGTGCCAGCAGTGCGGACAGGAACACTGAAGCTTTCTTT. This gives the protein CASSADRNTEAFF.